This T cell receptor beta chain was observed in a study of lymphopenia after photon versus proton radiotherapy. A remark on this clone: One end of the junction fails to match germline, which may point to a read error.

Here immunoSEQ multiplex PCR was the method, and the copy in TCRdb shows in-frame clones only, minus some. The sample has around 63,000 clones; around 88% are singletons. This CDR3 spans 13 amino acids. CDR1 and CDR2 from the germline V gene are MNHNS and SASEGT. The V and J genes are TRBV6-1 and TRBJ1-3, with D perhaps TRBD1 (6 bases). This TCR was recovered from a man in his forties with gastric cancer. The material was peripheral blood, obtained from a patient treated with photon-based radiotherapy. DNA for the CDR3: TGTGCCAGCAGTGAGGCGGGACAAGCCCGGCTTCACTTT. This sequence encodes CASSEAGQARLHF.